A single sample is the source of the 2 T cell receptor beta chains below, sequenced in a study of control samples from healthy donors and cancer patients (dated by TCRdb to 2019 to 2021). Library preparation employed the immunoSEQ multiplex PCR assay. TCRdb took over this immuneACCESS table, retaining in-frame rearrangements with V and J assigned. Such tables are incomplete; in checked studies, under half of the missing clones stem from an unresolved V gene, and the remainder is unexplained. The sample table lists some 54,000 clones, around 97% of them with a count of one. Together, the top ten hold around 1.9% of the sample. What was sequenced was blood. These receptors originate from a woman between 25 and 40 years old in good health.

CDR3 in amino acids: CASSFSTGQGWGGYTF. CDR3 bases: TGTGCCAGCAGTTTCTCGACCGGACAGGGGTGGGGTGGCTACACCTTC. V is TRBV28 and J is TRBJ1-2, with 9 bases fitting TRBD1. This CDR3 has 16 residues. The trim removed 3 bases at V and 7 bases at J, leaving 12 bases unmatched. Looked up from germline, CDR1 is MDHEN and CDR2 is SYDVKM.

J is TRBJ2-3 and V is TRBV5-1; tentative D call: TRBD2 (6 bases). Germline-derived CDR1 and CDR2 are SGHRS and YFSETQ. The V end was cut by 4 bases, the J end by 0 bases, with 15 bases between. The CDR3 sequence is 16 residues long. The DNA of the CDR3 is TGCGCCAGCAGCCTGGGACTCGCCTTTAGCACAGATACGCAGTATTTT. Protein sequence: CASSLGLAFSTDTQYF.